A selection of T cell receptor beta chains follows, all from one sample in a study of T cells after yellow fever vaccination. TCRdb reprocessed the 5' RACE reads via MiXCR and lists one record per CDR3 protein. The sample carries about 350,000 distinct CDR3 sequences, 12% recorded once. The sample in question was CD4+ T cells sorted from PBMCs, obtained 15 days after the yellow fever booster vaccination. Every receptor here comes from a man aged 18 to 35 who received the YFV17D yellow fever vaccine. Both conserved end residues are part of each CDR3. D genes are given only for firm matches. Some rows have no size entry. The others give once, few or many, or a class for an expanded clone.

TRBD1	13	TRBV2	-	TRBJ1-2	TGTGCCAGCCGCCTGGACAGGAACTATGGCTACAGCTTC	CASRLDRNYGYSF
TRBD1	16	TRBV5-1	-	TRBJ2-3	TGCGCCAGCAGCTCCCGGGACAGGGGGTACACAGATACGCAGTATTTT	CASSSRDRGYTDTQYF
TRBD1	15	TRBV20-1	-	TRBJ2-7	TGCAGTGCTAGGCCGGGACAGGGGGCTTCCTACGAGCAGTACTTC	CSARPGQGASYEQYF
TRBD1	15	TRBV6-2/TRBV6-3	-	TRBJ2-2	TGTGCCAGCAGTCCTGACAGGGTGAACACCGGGGAGCTGTTTTTT	CASSPDRVNTGELFF
-	13	TRBV5-1	few	TRBJ1-1	TGCGCCAGCAGCAAGGACTCCTCCACGGGGGCTTTCTTT	CASSKDSSTGAFF
-	13	TRBV5-4	-	TRBJ2-1	TGTGCCAGCAGCTTGGCAAACTCCCATGAGCAGTTCTTC	CASSLANSHEQFF
-	14	TRBV2	-	TRBJ1-2	TGTGCCACCGCAACAAGACAGACGGGACGTGGCTACACCTTC	CATATRQTGRGYTF
TRBD1	15	TRBV4-3	-	TRBJ1-3	TGCGCCAGCAGCCAAGCCGGGACAGGCGGAAACACCATATATTTT	CASSQAGTGGNTIYF
TRBD1	14	TRBV6-2/TRBV6-3	many	TRBJ1-4	TGTGCCAGCAGTGAAGACAGGGGGAGTGAAAAACTGTTTTTT	CASSEDRGSEKLFF
TRBD2	19	TRBV5-6	few	TRBJ2-1	TGTGCCAGCAGCTTGGCGTCTAGCGGGGGGTCGAGCTCCTACAATGAGCAGTTCTTC	CASSLASSGGSSSYNEQFF
-	16	TRBV7-2	few	TRBJ1-5	TGTGCCAGCAGCCCCAAGAGGGTAGGAAGCAATCAGCCCCAGCATTTT	CASSPKRVGSNQPQHF
TRBD1	14	TRBV5-1	few	TRBJ1-2	TGCGCCAGCAGCCCTAGGACAGGGGGACATGGCTACACCTTC	CASSPRTGGHGYTF
TRBD1	17	TRBV5-5	few	TRBJ2-6	TGTGCCAGCAGTCGACAGGGGGCTCAACCTGGGGCCAACGTCCTGACTTTC	CASSRQGAQPGANVLTF
-	14	TRBV14	-	TRBJ2-3	TGTGCCAGCAGTCAAGTGAGGGGGTCAGATACGCAGTATTTT	CASSQVRGSDTQYF
TRBD1	15	TRBV6-5	-	TRBJ2-5	TGTGCCAGCAGTTACAGAGACAGGGCTTGGGGGACCCAGTACTTC	CASSYRDRAWGTQYF
-	15	TRBV19	-	TRBJ1-6	TGTGCCAGTAGTATAGGGCAAGGAGGAAATTCACCCCTCCACTTT	CASSIGQGGNSPLHF
TRBD1	13	TRBV24-1	few	TRBJ2-3	TGTGCCACCAGTGGGCGACAGGGGAATACGCAGTATTTT	CATSGRQGNTQYF
-	15	TRBV20-1	few	TRBJ2-2	TGCAGTGCTAGAGGATCGGGGGCGAACACCGGGGAGCTGTTTTTT	CSARGSGANTGELFF
-	11	TRBV14	-	TRBJ2-5	TGTGCCAGCGGGATCCAAGAGACCCAGTACTTC	CASGIQETQYF
-	14	TRBV27	many	TRBJ2-7	TGTGCCAGCAGTTTATGGGAGAGCTCCTACGAGCAGTACTTC	CASSLWESSYEQYF
TRBD2	14	TRBV27	-	TRBJ2-3	TGTGCCAGCAGTTTAAGCGGGGTGAAAGATACGCAGTATTTT	CASSLSGVKDTQYF
-	12	TRBV7-9	few	TRBJ1-1	TGTGCCAGCAGCCCCCCGACAGGTCAAGCTTTCTTT	CASSPPTGQAFF
-	14	TRBV6-5	few	TRBJ1-5	TGTGCCAGCAGTTACTTCGGGGCTGATCAGCCCCAGCATTTT	CASSYFGADQPQHF
TRBD1	13	TRBV12-3/TRBV12-4	few	TRBJ1-6	TGTGCCATTTCCGGGACAGTTGGTTCACCCCTCCACTTT	CAISGTVGSPLHF
-	17	TRBV4-2	-	TRBJ2-7	TGTGCCAGCAGCCAGGGCGTTGGGGGCGGGGGTAACTACGAGCAGTACTTC	CASSQGVGGGGNYEQYF
TRBD2	16	TRBV7-2	few	TRBJ2-5	TGTGCCAGCAGCAGAACTAGCGGGGGGGCTGGTGAGACCCAGTACTTC	CASSRTSGGAGETQYF
-	15	TRBV4-3	-	TRBJ2-3	TGCGCCAGCAGCCAGGAACCCCTGGGCACAGATACGCAGTATTTT	CASSQEPLGTDTQYF
TRBD1	14	TRBV3-1	-	TRBJ1-1	TGTGCCAGCAGGCTCGGACAGGCGAACACTGAAGCTTTCTTT	CASRLGQANTEAFF
-	16	TRBV28	-	TRBJ2-3	TGTGCCAGCAGCCCGGGCGGTCTAGCCTCCACAGATACGCAGTATTTT	CASSPGGLASTDTQYF
TRBD1	12	TRBV2	-	TRBJ1-1	TGTGCCAGCAGCCACCGGGACAGCGAAGCTTTCTTT	CASSHRDSEAFF
-	14	TRBV20-1	few	TRBJ1-2	TGCAGTGCTCGAGAGTTAGGAATTAACTATGGCTACACCTTC	CSARELGINYGYTF
-	13	TRBV6-1	-	TRBJ1-2	TGTGCCAGCAGAGTAACAGATAACTATGGCTACACCTTC	CASRVTDNYGYTF
-	13	TRBV11-2	-	TRBJ1-2	TGTGCCAGCAGCTTAGTCTCGCTCCGCGGCTACACCTTC	CASSLVSLRGYTF
-	14	TRBV7-2	-	TRBJ1-2	TGTGCCAGCAGCTCATTCCGAGGAAACTATGGCTACACCTTC	CASSSFRGNYGYTF
-	12	TRBV28	few	TRBJ1-2	TGTGCCAGCAGTTATCATCCCTATGGCTACACCTTC	CASSYHPYGYTF
-	13	TRBV6-6	many	TRBJ2-5	TGTGCCAGCCAAGACGGGGGTAGTGAGACCCAGTACTTC	CASQDGGSETQYF
-	14	TRBV12-3/TRBV12-4	many	TRBJ2-7	TGTGCCAGCAGTTTTGCTTCGAGCTCCTACGAGCAGTACTTC	CASSFASSSYEQYF
-	16	TRBV10-2	many	TRBJ1-2	TGCGCCAGCAGTGAGACCTACACACACACCTCATATGGCTACACCTTC	CASSETYTHTSYGYTF
TRBD1	16	TRBV9	few	TRBJ2-1	TGTGCCAGCAGCGTAGATAGGACAGGGGGTTACAATGAGCAGTTCTTC	CASSVDRTGGYNEQFF
-	14	TRBV19	few	TRBJ2-1	TGTGCCACCAAGCGCCCCGTGGGGAGCAATGAGCAGTTCTTC	CATKRPVGSNEQFF
-	16	TRBV24-1	few	TRBJ1-2	TGTGCCACCAGTGATTCCCCGGGCAGCGTTAACTATGGCTACACCTTC	CATSDSPGSVNYGYTF
-	16	TRBV7-2	few	TRBJ1-4	TGTGCCAGCAGCGGTAACAGGGTTGGAACTAATGAAAAACTGTTTTTT	CASSGNRVGTNEKLFF
-	15	TRBV9	many	TRBJ2-1	TGTGCCAGCAGCGTAGCGGGGGATACCTACAATGAGCAGTTCTTC	CASSVAGDTYNEQFF
TRBD1	16	TRBV4-1	few	TRBJ1-5	TGCGCCAGCAGCCAAGACAGGGGGTTTGGCAATCAGCCCCAGCATTTT	CASSQDRGFGNQPQHF
-	18	TRBV11-2	-	TRBJ2-1	TGTGCCAGCAGCCCAGGGGGACGGGGGGCCCAAGATAGCAATGAGCAGTTCTTC	CASSPGGRGAQDSNEQFF
-	15	TRBV5-1	few	TRBJ2-3	TGCGCCAGCAGCCCAGGGGGGGGACTGTCAGATACGCAGTATTTT	CASSPGGGLSDTQYF
-	16	TRBV5-1	many	TRBJ2-5	TGCGCCAGCAGCGAAAACTCGGGGGCCCTTCAAGAGACCCAGTACTTC	CASSENSGALQETQYF
-	16	TRBV6-5	-	TRBJ2-6	TGTGCCAGCAGTTACCAGGGATCAGCTGGGGCCAACGTCCTGACTTTC	CASSYQGSAGANVLTF
TRBD2	15	TRBV29-1	many	TRBJ2-1	TGCAGCGTTAGGCGGGGGGGCCCCTTCTACAATGAGCAGTTCTTC	CSVRRGGPFYNEQFF
-	15	TRBV2	-	TRBJ1-6	TGTGCCAGCGTACTCCAGCAGGGAATGAATTCACCCCTCCACTTT	CASVLQQGMNSPLHF
TRBD2	17	TRBV6-5	few	TRBJ2-3	TGTGCCAGCAGTTACTCGGGGGGGGGAGGTCGGTCGCTTACGCAGTATTTT	CASSYSGGGGRSLTQYF
-	12	TRBV12-3/TRBV12-4	many	TRBJ2-3	TGTGCCAGCAGTCAGGGCGCATATACGCAGTATTTT	CASSQGAYTQYF
-	16	TRBV7-2	-	TRBJ2-2	TGTGCCAGCAGCTTAGGTCTTGTTGGGCGCGGCGGGGAGCTGTTTTTT	CASSLGLVGRGGELFF
-	15	TRBV6-1	few	TRBJ1-5	TGTGCCAGCAGTGGACCCGGGACCTTAAATCAGCCCCAGCATTTT	CASSGPGTLNQPQHF
-	13	TRBV5-1	-	TRBJ2-1	TGCGCCAGCAGCTTACAGGGCCAGAGTGAGCAGTTCTTC	CASSLQGQSEQFF